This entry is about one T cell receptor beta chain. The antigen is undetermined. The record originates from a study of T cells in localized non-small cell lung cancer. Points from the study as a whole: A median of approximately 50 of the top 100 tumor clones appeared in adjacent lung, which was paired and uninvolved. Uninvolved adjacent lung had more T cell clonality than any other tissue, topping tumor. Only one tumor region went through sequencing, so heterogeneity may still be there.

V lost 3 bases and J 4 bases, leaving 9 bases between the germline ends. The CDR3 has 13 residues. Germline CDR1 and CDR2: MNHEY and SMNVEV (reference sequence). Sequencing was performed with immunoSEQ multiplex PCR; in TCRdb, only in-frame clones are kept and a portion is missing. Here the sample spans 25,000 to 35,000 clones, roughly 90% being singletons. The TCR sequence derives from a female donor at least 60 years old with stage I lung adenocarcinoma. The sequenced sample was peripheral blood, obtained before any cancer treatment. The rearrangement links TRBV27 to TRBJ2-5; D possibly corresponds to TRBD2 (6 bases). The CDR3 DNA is TGTGCCAGCAGTTTTGTGGGGGGAGAGACCCAGTACTTC. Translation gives CASSFVGGETQYF.